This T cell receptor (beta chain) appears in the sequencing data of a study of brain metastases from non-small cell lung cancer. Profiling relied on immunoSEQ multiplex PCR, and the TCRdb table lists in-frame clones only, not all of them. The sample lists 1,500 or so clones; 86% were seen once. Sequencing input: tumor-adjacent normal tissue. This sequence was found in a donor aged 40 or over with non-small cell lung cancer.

The CDR3 nucleotides read TGTGCCTGGAGTGTCGGGGGCCTGAATCAGCCCCAGCATTTT. Translation: CAWSVGGLNQPQHF. This sequence joins TRBV30 and TRBJ1-5, with a weak D call TRBD1 (6 bases). The V and J ends lost 0 bases and 4 bases respectively, with 10 bases between them. This CDR3 has 14 residues. Germline CDR1 is GTSNPN and CDR2 is SVGIG (reference sequence).